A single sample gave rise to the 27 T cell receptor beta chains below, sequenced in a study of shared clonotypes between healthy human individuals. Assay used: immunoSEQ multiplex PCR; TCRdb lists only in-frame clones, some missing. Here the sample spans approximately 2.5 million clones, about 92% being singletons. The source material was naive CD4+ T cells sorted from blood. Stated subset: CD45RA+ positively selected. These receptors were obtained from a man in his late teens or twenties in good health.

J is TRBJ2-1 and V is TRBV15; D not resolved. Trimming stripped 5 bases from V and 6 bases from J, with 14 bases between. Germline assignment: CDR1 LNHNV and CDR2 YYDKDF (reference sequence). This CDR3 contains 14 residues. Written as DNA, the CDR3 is TGTGCCACCAGCGTACATGGACCGTTCAATGAGCAGTTCTTC. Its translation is CATSVHGPFNEQFF.

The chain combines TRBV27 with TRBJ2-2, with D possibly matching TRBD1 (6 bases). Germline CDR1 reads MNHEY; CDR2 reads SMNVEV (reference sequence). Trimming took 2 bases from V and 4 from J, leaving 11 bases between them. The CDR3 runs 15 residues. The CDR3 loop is CASSLQGSLTGELFF. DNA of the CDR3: TGTGCCAGCAGTTTACAGGGGTCCCTCACCGGGGAGCTGTTTTTT.

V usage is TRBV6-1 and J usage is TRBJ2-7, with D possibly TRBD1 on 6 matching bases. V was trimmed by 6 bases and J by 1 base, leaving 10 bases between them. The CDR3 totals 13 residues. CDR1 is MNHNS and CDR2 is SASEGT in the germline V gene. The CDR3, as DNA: TGTGCCAGCAGAGACAGGTCTTCCTACGAGCAGTACTTC. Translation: CASRDRSSYEQYF.

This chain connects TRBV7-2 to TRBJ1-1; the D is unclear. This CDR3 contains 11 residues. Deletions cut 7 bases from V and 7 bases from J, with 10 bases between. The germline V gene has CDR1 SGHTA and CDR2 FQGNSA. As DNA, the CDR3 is TGTGCCAGCACTACAGAGTATGAAGCTTTCTTT. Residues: CASTTEYEAFF.

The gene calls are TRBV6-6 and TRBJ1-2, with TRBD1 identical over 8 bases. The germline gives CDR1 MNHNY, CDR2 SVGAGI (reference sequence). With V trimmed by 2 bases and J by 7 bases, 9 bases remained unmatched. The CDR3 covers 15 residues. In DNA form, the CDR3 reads TGTGCCAGCAGTTACAGACCAGGGGGCGAAGGTGGCTACACCTTC. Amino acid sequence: CASSYRPGGEGGYTF.

CDR3 nucleotides: TGCGCCAGCAGCTCCCAGATAGGGAACACTGAAGCTTTCTTT. It yields the protein CASSSQIGNTEAFF. V and J are TRBV5-1 and TRBJ1-1; D is undetermined. The V gene's germline CDR1 is SGHRS and CDR2 YFSETQ. The V and J ends lost 3 bases and 1 base respectively, with 10 bases between them. The CDR3 is 14 amino acids.

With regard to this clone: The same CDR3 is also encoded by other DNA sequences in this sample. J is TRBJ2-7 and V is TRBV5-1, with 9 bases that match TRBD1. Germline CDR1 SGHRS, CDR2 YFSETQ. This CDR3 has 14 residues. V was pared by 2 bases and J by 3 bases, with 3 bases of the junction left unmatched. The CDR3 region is CASSFGQGSYEQYF. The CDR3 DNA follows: TGCGCCAGCAGCTTCGGACAGGGGAGCTACGAGCAGTACTTC.

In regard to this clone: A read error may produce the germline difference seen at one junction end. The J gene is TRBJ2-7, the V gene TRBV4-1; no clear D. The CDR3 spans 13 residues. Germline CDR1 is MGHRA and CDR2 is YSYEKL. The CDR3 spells CASSLGRLYEQYF. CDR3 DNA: TGTGCCAGCAGCTTAGGAAGGTTGTACGAGCAGTACTTC.

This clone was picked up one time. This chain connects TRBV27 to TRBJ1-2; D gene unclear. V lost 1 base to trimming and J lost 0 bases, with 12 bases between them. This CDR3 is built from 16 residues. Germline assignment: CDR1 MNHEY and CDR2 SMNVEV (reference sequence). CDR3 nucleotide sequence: TGTGCCAGCAGTTTATATGACGGTATAGCTAACTATGGCTACACCTTC. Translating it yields CASSLYDGIANYGYTF.

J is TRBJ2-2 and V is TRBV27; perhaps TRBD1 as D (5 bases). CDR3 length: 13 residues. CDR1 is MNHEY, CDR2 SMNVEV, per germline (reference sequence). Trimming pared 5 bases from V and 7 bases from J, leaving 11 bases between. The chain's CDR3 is CASSPWGVGELFF. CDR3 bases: TGTGCCAGCAGTCCCTGGGGCGTCGGGGAGCTGTTTTTT.

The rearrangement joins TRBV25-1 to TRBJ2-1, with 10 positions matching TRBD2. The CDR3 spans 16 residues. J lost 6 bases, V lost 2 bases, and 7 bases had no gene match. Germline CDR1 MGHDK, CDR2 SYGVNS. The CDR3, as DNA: TGTGCCAGCAGTGAAGCAAGCGGGGGGGCCGTCAATGAGCAGTTCTTC. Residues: CASSEASGGAVNEQFF.

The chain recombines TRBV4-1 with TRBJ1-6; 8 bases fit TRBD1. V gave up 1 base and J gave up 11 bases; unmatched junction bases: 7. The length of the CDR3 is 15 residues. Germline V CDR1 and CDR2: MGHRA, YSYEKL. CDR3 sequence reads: CASSQGDRPGTPLHF. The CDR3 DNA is TGCGCCAGCAGCCAAGGGGACAGGCCAGGGACACCCCTCCACTTT.

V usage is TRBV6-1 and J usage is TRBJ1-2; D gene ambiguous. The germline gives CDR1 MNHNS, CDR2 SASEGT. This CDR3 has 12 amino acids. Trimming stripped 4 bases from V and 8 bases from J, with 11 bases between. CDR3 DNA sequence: TGTGCCAGCAGTGGCTCCAATGGAGGCTACACCTTC. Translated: CASSGSNGGYTF.

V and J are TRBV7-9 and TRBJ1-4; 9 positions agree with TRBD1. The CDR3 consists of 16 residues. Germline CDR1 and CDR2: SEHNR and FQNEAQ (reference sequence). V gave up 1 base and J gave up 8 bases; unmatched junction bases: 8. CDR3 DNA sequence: TGTGCCAGCAGCTTAGTTACAGGGGGCGATGGGGAAAAACTGTTTTTT. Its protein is CASSLVTGGDGEKLFF.

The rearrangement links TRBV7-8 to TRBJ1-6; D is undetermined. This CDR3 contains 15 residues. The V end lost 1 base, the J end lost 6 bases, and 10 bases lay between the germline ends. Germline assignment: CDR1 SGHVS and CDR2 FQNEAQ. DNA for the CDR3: TGTGCCAGCAGCTTAGAATGGCAGATTAATTCACCCCTCCACTTT. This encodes CASSLEWQINSPLHF.

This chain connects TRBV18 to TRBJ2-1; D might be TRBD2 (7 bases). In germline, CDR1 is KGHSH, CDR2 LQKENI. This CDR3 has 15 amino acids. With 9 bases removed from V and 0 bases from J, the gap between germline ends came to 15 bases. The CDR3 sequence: CASSTGRDSYNEQFF. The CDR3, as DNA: TGTGCCAGTTCCACAGGGAGGGACTCCTACAATGAGCAGTTCTTC.

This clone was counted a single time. The chain's CDR3 is CASSVTDRTLPQHF. CDR3 nucleotide sequence: TGCGCCAGCAGTGTCACGGACCGGACATTACCCCAGCATTTT. V and J are TRBV10-2 and TRBJ1-5, with D tentatively TRBD1 (5 bases). V dropped 4 bases and J dropped 10 bases, with 17 bases sitting between them. This CDR3 region has 14 residues. CDR1 and CDR2 from the germline V gene are WSHSY and SAAADI.

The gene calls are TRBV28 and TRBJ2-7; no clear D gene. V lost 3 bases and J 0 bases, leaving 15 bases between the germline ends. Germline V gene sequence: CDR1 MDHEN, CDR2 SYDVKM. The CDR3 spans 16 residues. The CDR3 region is CASSFGRVVLSYEQYF. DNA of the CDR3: TGTGCCAGCAGTTTTGGACGGGTCGTGCTCTCCTACGAGCAGTACTTC. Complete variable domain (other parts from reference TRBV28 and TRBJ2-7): DVKVTQSSRYLVKRTGEKVFLECVQDMDHENMFWYRQDPGLGLRLIYFSYDVKMKEKGDIPEGYSVSREKKERFSLILESASTNQTSMYLCASSFGRVVLSYEQYFGPGTRLTVT.

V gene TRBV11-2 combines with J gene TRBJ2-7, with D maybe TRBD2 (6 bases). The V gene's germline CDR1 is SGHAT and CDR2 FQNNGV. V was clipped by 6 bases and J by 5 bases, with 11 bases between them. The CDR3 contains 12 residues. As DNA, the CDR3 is TGTGCCAGCAGGGGAGGTTACAACGAGCAGTACTTC. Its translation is CASRGGYNEQYF. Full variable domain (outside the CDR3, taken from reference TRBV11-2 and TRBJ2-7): EAGVAQSPRYKIIEKRQSVAFWCNPISGHATLYWYQQILGQGPKLLIQFQNNGVVDDSQLPKDRFSAERLKGVDSTLKIQPAKLEDSAVYLCASRGGYNEQYFGPGTRLTVT.

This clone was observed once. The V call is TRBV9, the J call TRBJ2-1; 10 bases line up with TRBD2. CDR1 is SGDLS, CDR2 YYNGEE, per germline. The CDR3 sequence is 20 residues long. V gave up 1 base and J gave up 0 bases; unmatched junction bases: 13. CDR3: CASSVTLGLADPSSYNEQFF. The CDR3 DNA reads TGTGCCAGCAGCGTAACTCTCGGACTAGCGGACCCAAGCTCCTACAATGAGCAGTTCTTC.

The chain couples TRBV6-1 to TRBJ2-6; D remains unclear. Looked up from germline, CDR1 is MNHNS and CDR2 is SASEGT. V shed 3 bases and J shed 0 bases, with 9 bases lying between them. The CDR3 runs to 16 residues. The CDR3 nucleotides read TGTGCCAGCAGTGAGGGTCCCTTCTCTGGGGCCAACGTCCTGACTTTC. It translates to CASSEGPFSGANVLTF.

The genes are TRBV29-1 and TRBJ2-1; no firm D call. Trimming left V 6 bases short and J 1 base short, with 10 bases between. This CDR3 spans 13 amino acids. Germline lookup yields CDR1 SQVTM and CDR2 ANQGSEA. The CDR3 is CSVSPLSYNEQFF. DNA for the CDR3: TGCAGCGTCTCGCCTCTTTCCTACAATGAGCAGTTCTTC.

The CDR3 here is CASSARDSGAAEAFF. CDR3 nucleotide sequence: TGTGCCAGCAGTGCCCGGGACAGTGGGGCTGCTGAAGCTTTCTTT. The chain has TRBV2 and TRBJ1-1, with TRBD1 matching over 7 bases. This CDR3 region has 15 residues. Germline V gene lookup returns CDR1 SNHLY and CDR2 FYNNEI. Unmatched junction bases numbered 11, after V lost 4 bases and J lost 6 bases.

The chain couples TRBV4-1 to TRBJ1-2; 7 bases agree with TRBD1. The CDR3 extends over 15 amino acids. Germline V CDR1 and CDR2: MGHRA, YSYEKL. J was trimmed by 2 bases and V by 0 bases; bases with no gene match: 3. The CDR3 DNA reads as TGCGCCAGCAGCCAAGATATAGGGGGCAACTATGGCTACACCTTC. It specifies CASSQDIGGNYGYTF.

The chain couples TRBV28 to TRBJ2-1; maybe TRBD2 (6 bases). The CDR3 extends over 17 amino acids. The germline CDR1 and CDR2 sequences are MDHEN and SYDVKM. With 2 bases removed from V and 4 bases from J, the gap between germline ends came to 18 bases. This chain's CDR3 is CASSLGEGLRTYNEQFF. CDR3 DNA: TGTGCCAGCAGTTTAGGAGAGGGACTCCGAACTTACAATGAGCAGTTCTTC. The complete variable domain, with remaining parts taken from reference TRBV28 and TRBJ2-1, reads DVKVTQSSRYLVKRTGEKVFLECVQDMDHENMFWYRQDPGLGLRLIYFSYDVKMKEKGDIPEGYSVSREKKERFSLILESASTNQTSMYLCASSLGEGLRTYNEQFFGPGTRLTVL.

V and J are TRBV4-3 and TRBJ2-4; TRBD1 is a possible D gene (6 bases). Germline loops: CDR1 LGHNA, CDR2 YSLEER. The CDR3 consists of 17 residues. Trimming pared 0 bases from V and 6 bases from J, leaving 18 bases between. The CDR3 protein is CASSQDRGGTLGNIQYF. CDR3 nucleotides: TGCGCCAGCAGCCAAGATCGGGGTGGGACACTGGGAAACATTCAGTACTTC.

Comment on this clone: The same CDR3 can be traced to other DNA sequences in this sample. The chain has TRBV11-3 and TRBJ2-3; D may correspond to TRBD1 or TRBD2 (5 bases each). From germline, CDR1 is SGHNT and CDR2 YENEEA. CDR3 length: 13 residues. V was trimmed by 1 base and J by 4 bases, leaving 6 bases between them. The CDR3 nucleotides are TGTGCCAGCAGCTTAGTGGGGGCAGATACGCAGTATTTT. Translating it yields CASSLVGADTQYF.